This passage covers 20 T cell receptor beta chains from one sample sequenced in a study of Ad26.COV2.S vaccination and SARS-CoV-2 variants. Stated treatment: around 19 received Ad26.COV2.S at low or high dose, single or two shots; 5 received placebo; per-sample allocation not given. Specimens were obtained on day 63 following the first vaccine or placebo injection. Generated by immunoSEQ multiplex PCR, the TCRdb table keeps only in-frame clones and is missing some. This table has 300,000 to 350,000 clones, around 89% appearing once. The starting material was peripheral blood, obtained in a trial of Ad26.COV2.S vaccine versus placebo. The receptor set was obtained from a person aged 18-65 years who received the Ad26.COV2.S COVID-19 vaccine or a placebo.

The chain recombines TRBV7-9 with TRBJ1-2; possible D gene TRBD1, 6 bases. This CDR3 comprises 15 residues. Germline CDR1 SEHNR, CDR2 FQNEAQ (reference sequence). V was trimmed by 1 base and J by 4 bases, leaving 13 bases between them. In DNA, the CDR3 is TGTGCCAGCAGCTTAGGTATAGGGGGAAGCTATGGCTACACCTTC. Its protein is CASSLGIGGSYGYTF.

In its sample, this clone was seen a few times. At the DNA level, this CDR3 is encoded by other sequences in the same sample as well. The chain employs TRBV5-8 and TRBJ2-2, with 11 bases fitting TRBD2. CDR1 and CDR2 (germline): SGHTS, YDEGEE. V lost 2 bases, J lost 3 bases, and 6 bases stayed unmatched. The CDR3 contains 17 residues. The CDR3 DNA follows: TGTGCCAGCAGCTTCCCACTAGCGGGAGACGACACCGGGGAGCTGTTTTTT. It specifies CASSFPLAGDDTGELFF.

The chain recombines TRBV28 with TRBJ2-7; D gene uncertain. V dropped 2 bases and J dropped 2 bases, with 10 bases sitting between them. Germline V gene sequence: CDR1 MDHEN, CDR2 SYDVKM. The CDR3 covers 14 residues. DNA for the CDR3: TGTGCCAGCAGTTTACGACTCAAACCCTACGAGCAGTACTTC. Protein: CASSLRLKPYEQYF.

The J gene is TRBJ2-7, the V gene TRBV5-8, with 8 bases that match TRBD1. Germline V lookup: CDR1 SGHTS, CDR2 YDEGEE. The V segment lost 4 bases and the J segment 4 bases; nucleotides outside the gene matches: 22. This CDR3 region has 19 residues. This CDR3 is CASSPGLGAETGERYEQYF. CDR3 DNA: TGTGCCAGCAGCCCGGGGCTGGGAGCCGAGACAGGGGAGAGGTACGAGCAGTACTTC.

This clone was observed a single time. The chain has TRBV28 and TRBJ2-6, with TRBD2 matching over 7 bases. Per germline, CDR1 MDHEN and CDR2 SYDVKM. This CDR3 has 18 amino acids. J gave up 2 bases and V 6 bases, and 13 bases lay outside the gene matches. The CDR3 sequence is CASRTGGFLGTGANVLTF. CDR3 in DNA: TGTGCCAGCAGGACCGGGGGGTTCCTAGGAACTGGGGCCAACGTCCTGACTTTC.

The rearrangement joins TRBV9 to TRBJ1-2; TRBD1 aligns across 8 bases. The CDR3 covers 15 residues. Germline assignment: CDR1 SGDLS and CDR2 YYNGEE. J was trimmed by 4 bases and V by 4 bases; bases with no gene match: 9. CDR3 DNA: TGTGCCAGCAGCCCCCGACAGGGGCTGGGCTATGGCTACACCTTC. It encodes CASSPRQGLGYGYTF.

This sequence joins TRBV30 and TRBJ2-3; TRBD2 aligns across 9 bases. Germline V gives CDR1 GTSNPN, CDR2 SVGIG (reference sequence). The CDR3 covers 15 residues. V dropped 2 bases and J dropped 8; count of bases not matched to a gene: 11. The CDR3 bases are TGTGCCTGGAGTAACGGTGGGGGAGCGGGGGGTACGCAGTATTTT. This sequence encodes CAWSNGGGAGGTQYF. Filled out from reference TRBV30 and TRBJ2-3, the complete variable domain reads SQTIHQWPATLVQPVGSPLSLECTVEGTSNPNLYWYRQAAGRGLQLLFYSVGIGQISSEVPQNLSASRPQDRQFILSSKKLLLSDSGFYLCAWSNGGGAGGTQYFGPGTRLTVL.

This clone was detected once. The chain links TRBV4-2 to TRBJ1-4; 9 bases agree with TRBD1. The CDR3 runs to 20 residues. The J segment lost 7 bases and the V segment lost 0 bases, leaving 18 bases of the junction unmatched. Germline assignment: CDR1 LGHNA and CDR2 YNFKEQ. CDR3 sequence: CASSQDAGTGYLGLGEKLFF. The CDR3 DNA reads as TGTGCCAGCAGCCAAGATGCCGGGACAGGGTATTTGGGGCTTGGTGAAAAACTGTTTTTT.

The chain recombines TRBV7-9 with TRBJ1-2; tentative D call: TRBD1 (5 bases). V lost 5 bases and J lost 3, with 16 bases in between. The CDR3 sequence is 15 residues long. The V gene's germline CDR1 is SEHNR and CDR2 FQNEAQ (reference sequence). The CDR3 is CASSAGEGKHYGYTF. DNA of the CDR3: TGTGCCAGCAGCGCCGGGGAGGGGAAGCACTATGGCTACACCTTC.

The chain combines TRBV6-5 with TRBJ2-2; 9 bases match TRBD1. The germline V gene encodes CDR1 MNHEY and CDR2 SVGAGI. The CDR3 loop spans 15 amino acids. The trim removed 1 base at V and 5 bases at J, leaving 2 bases unmatched. The CDR3 loop reads CASSYYGQGTGELFF. The DNA of the CDR3 is TGTGCCAGCAGTTACTATGGACAGGGGACCGGGGAGCTGTTTTTT.

The chain uses TRBV28 and TRBJ1-5; no firm D call. CDR1 and CDR2 (germline): MDHEN, SYDVKM. The length of the CDR3 is 13 residues. The V end lost 2 bases, the J end lost 2 bases, and 4 bases lay between the germline ends. CDR3 sequence reads: CASSLGRNQPQHF. The CDR3 bases are TGTGCCAGCAGTTTAGGACGCAATCAGCCCCAGCATTTT.

In regard to this clone: The sample carries other DNA sequences with the same CDR3. This chain uses TRBV28 with TRBJ2-1; a possible D gene is TRBD2 (5 bases). CDR3 length equals 14 residues. In germline, CDR1 is MDHEN, CDR2 SYDVKM. Trimming stripped 6 bases from V and 0 bases from J, with 9 bases between. This chain's CDR3 is CASSRGGSYNEQFF. The CDR3 DNA sequence: TGTGCCAGCAGCCGGGGTGGCTCCTACAATGAGCAGTTCTTC.

Note on this clone: Within the sample, other DNA sequences also encode this same CDR3. V usage is TRBV7-2 and J usage is TRBJ2-7, with a weak D call TRBD1 (5 bases). V lost 6 bases to trimming and J lost 2 bases, with 11 bases between them. The CDR3 runs to 13 residues. Germline V gene lookup returns CDR1 SGHTA and CDR2 FQGNSA. The CDR3 region is CASSLTETYEQYF. CDR3 nucleotide sequence: TGTGCCAGCAGTTTGACAGAAACCTACGAGCAGTACTTC.

This chain uses TRBV6-5 with TRBJ1-1; no clear D. There are 15 residues in the CDR3. V lost 5 bases and J lost 0, with 13 bases in between. Germline V gene data show CDR1 as MNHEY and CDR2 as SVGAGI. The CDR3 nucleotides read TGTGCCAGCAGTAGAGGGTTCTTCGTGAACACTGAAGCTTTCTTT. Protein sequence: CASSRGFFVNTEAFF.

The chain couples TRBV19 to TRBJ1-4, with D possibly matching TRBD1 (6 bases). The CDR3 runs to 15 residues. Germline lookup yields CDR1 LNHDA and CDR2 SQIVND (reference sequence). Trimming took 5 bases from V and 0 from J, leaving 10 bases between them. The CDR3 loop is CASSPRQATNEKLFF. As DNA, the CDR3 is TGTGCCAGTAGTCCCCGACAGGCAACTAATGAAAAACTGTTTTTT.

This rearrangement joins TRBV5-1 to TRBJ2-1; 8 bases match TRBD2. CDR1 is SGHRS, CDR2 YFSETQ, per germline. Trimming at V came to 0 bases and at J to 3 bases, leaving 5 bases not matched to a gene. This CDR3 region has 16 residues. The CDR3 loop reads CASSLASSGYYNEQFF. The CDR3 DNA reads TGCGCCAGCAGCTTGGCTTCTAGCGGGTACTACAATGAGCAGTTCTTC.

CDR3 protein: CASSLGILSDTQYF. CDR3 coding DNA: TGCGCCAGCAGCTTAGGGATCCTATCAGATACGCAGTATTTT. The rearrangement links TRBV5-1 to TRBJ2-3; the D is unclear. The germline CDR1 and CDR2 sequences are SGHRS and YFSETQ. This CDR3 comprises 14 residues. Between the trimmed V and J ends, which lost 2 bases and 4 bases, there was a span of 11 bases.

This chain joins TRBV24-1 and TRBJ2-2; 7 nucleotides match TRBD2. CDR3 length: 18 residues. The junction had 22 bases not matched to a gene; V was cut back by 9 bases and J by 7 bases. The V gene's germline CDR1 is KGHDR and CDR2 SFDVKD. For the CDR3, the DNA is TGTGCCACCGTATGCGGGGATTTTCGGCGGGAGTGCGACGGGGAGCTGTTTTTT. Translating gives CATVCGDFRRECDGELFF.

The chain joins TRBV27 to TRBJ1-4, with 7 bases fitting TRBD1. From germline, CDR1 is MNHEY and CDR2 SMNVEV (reference sequence). The V gene end was trimmed by 5 bases and the J gene end by 10 bases; junction bases not matched to a gene: 10. The CDR3 extends over 14 amino acids. CDR3 sequence: CASSVDRAQGKLFF. For the CDR3, the DNA is TGTGCCAGCAGTGTCGACAGGGCTCAGGGAAAACTGTTTTTT.

This clone has a single count. CDR3 nucleotide sequence: TGTGCCAGCAGGACGGCTAGCGGGGGCACAGATACGCAGTATTTT. This sequence encodes CASRTASGGTDTQYF. The chain couples TRBV2 to TRBJ2-3; 9 bases are a match to TRBD2. Germline V gene data show CDR1 as SNHLY and CDR2 as FYNNEI. Trimming took 6 bases from V and 1 from J; bases not matched to a gene: 5. The CDR3 contains 15 residues.